This T cell receptor beta chain emerged from a study of post-analysis software for immune sequencing data. Overall study findings and caveats: Roughly 5 TRBV segments (TRBV5-6, TRBV5-1 and TRBV20-1 among them) occurred more frequently in patients than in controls.

This clonotype was picked up one time. The antigen is unknown. The CDR3 has 14 amino acids. Per the germline V gene, CDR1 is SGDLS and CDR2 is YYNGEE. Trimming took off 4 bases at V and 2 bases at J, with 12 bases between the two ends. Sequencing libraries made from TCR beta cDNA carried unique molecular identifiers. MiXCR, run by TCRdb on the PCR reads, gives a single entry per CDR3 protein. The sample holds some 800,000 distinct CDR3 sequences, 35% to 55% seen once. The chain employs TRBV9 and TRBJ1-2; D remains unclear. The sequencing sample was made of blood. The sequence was collected from a girl aged 5-17 years with multiple sclerosis. CDR3: CASSPQVGNYGYTF. The CDR3 DNA sequence: TGTGCCAGCAGCCCGCAGGTGGGGAACTATGGCTACACCTTC.